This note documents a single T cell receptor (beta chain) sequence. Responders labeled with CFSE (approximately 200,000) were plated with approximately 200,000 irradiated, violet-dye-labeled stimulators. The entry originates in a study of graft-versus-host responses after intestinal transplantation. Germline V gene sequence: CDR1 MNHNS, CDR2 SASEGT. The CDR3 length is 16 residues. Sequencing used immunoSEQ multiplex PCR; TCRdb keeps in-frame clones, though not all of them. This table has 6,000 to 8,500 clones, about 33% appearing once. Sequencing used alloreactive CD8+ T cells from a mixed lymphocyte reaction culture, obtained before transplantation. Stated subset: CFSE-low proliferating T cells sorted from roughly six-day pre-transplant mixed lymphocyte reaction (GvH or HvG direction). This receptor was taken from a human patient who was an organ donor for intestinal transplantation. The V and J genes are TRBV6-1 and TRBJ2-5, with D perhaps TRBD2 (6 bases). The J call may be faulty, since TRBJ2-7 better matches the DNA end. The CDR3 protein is CASSEEFPGVPHEQYF. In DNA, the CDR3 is TGTGCCAGCAGTGAAGAGTTTCCGGGGGTTCCCCACGAGCAGTACTTC.